Listed here are 9 T cell receptor beta chains from one sample, sequenced in a study of CD8+CD57+ T cells in acquired aplastic anemia listed by TCRdb under 2018. The data were produced on an Illumina HiSeq 2000. Profiling of TCR beta VDJ combinations and CDR3 sequences used genomic DNA as the template. The public reads were run again by TCRdb, first through fastp at Q25 and then through MiXCR, and only productive beta chains were kept. Identical CDR3 proteins give one entry, which carries the most common genes and DNA. The sample includes around 80,000 distinct CDR3 sequences, with roughly 72% observed a single time. Of the sample, roughly 80% is held by the ten largest clones. Flow cytometry had shown CD8+CD57+ cell expansion in the patients selected for sequencing. Material: sorted CD4+, CD8+, or CD8+CD57+ T cells (not recorded which) from PBMCs. Receptors originate from a human donor with aplastic anemia.

The chain carries TRBV10-3 and TRBJ1-5; 8 bases match TRBD1. This CDR3 is built from 14 residues. V was pared by 10 bases and J by 5 bases, with 10 bases of the junction left unmatched. The germline CDR1 and CDR2 sequences are ENHRY and SYGVKD. This chain's CDR3 is CATGTGDEDQPQHF. In DNA form, the CDR3 reads TGTGCCACCGGGACAGGAGACGAGGATCAGCCCCAGCATTTT.

V usage is TRBV24-1 and J usage is TRBJ2-7; D perhaps matches TRBD2 (5 bases). With 4 bases removed from V and 7 bases from J, the gap between germline ends came to 19 bases. CDR1 and CDR2 from the germline V gene are KGHDR and SFDVKD. This CDR3 is built from 15 residues. CDR3 nucleotide sequence: TGTGCCACCAGTGACCCCCAGGCCGGGATTACGGAGCAGTACTTC. It encodes CATSDPQAGITEQYF.

V gene TRBV24-1 combines with J gene TRBJ2-7; tentative D call: TRBD1 (6 bases). The V end was cut by 2 bases, the J end by 3 bases, with 13 bases between. CDR1 is KGHDR and CDR2 is SFDVKD in the germline V gene. CDR3 length: 15 residues. CDR3 sequence (DNA): TGTGCCACCAGTGATTCAGGGCAGGGGAACTACGAGCAGTACTTC. This codes for CATSDSGQGNYEQYF.

J is TRBJ1-5 and V is TRBV7-9; TRBD1 is a possible D gene (6 bases). CDR3 length: 14 residues. Trimming removed 4 bases from V and 1 base from J, with 8 bases in between. CDR1 is SEHNR, CDR2 FQNEAQ, per germline (reference sequence). CDR3 residues: CASSSTGSNQPQHF. CDR3 nucleotide sequence: TGTGCCAGCAGCTCAACAGGGAGCAATCAGCCCCAGCATTTT.

The chain is built from TRBV10-3 and TRBJ1-2; D gene unclear. CDR3 size: 12 residues. Germline V gene data show CDR1 as ENHRY and CDR2 as SYGVKD. V was clipped by 3 bases and J by 5 bases, with 7 bases between them. CDR3 protein: CAISDAGYGYTF. Written as DNA, the CDR3 is TGTGCCATCAGTGATGCTGGATATGGCTACACCTTC.

This clonotype was detected only a few times. The J gene is TRBJ2-1, the V gene TRBV20-1; D is possibly TRBD1 or TRBD2 (6 bases each). The germline CDR1 and CDR2 sequences are DFQATT and SNEGSKA (reference sequence). Between the trimmed V and J ends, which lost 5 bases and 8 bases, there was a span of 19 bases. This CDR3 contains 14 residues. The CDR3 bases are TGCAGTGCTCGGTGGGGGGCGAGGATCCATGAGCAGTTCTTC. Its protein is CSARWGARIHEQFF.

The chain employs TRBV25-1 and TRBJ1-4, with D perhaps TRBD1 (5 bases). The germline gives CDR1 MGHDK, CDR2 SYGVNS. This CDR3 contains 15 residues. Between the trimmed V and J ends, which lost 2 bases and 0 bases, there was a span of 7 bases. The DNA of the CDR3 is TGTGCCAGCAGTGAAGGGGGGGCAACTAATGAAAAACTGTTTTTT. The encoded protein is CASSEGGATNEKLFF.

This chain joins TRBV4-3 and TRBJ2-2; D uncertain. The germline gives CDR1 LGHNA, CDR2 YSLEER. CDR3 length: 15 amino acids. Trimming cost V 0 bases and J 5 bases, with 10 bases left between them. This CDR3 reads CASSQEIQITGELFF. DNA for the CDR3: TGCGCCAGCAGCCAAGAGATACAGATAACCGGGGAGCTGTTTTTT.

This chain connects TRBV4-1 to TRBJ2-3; D uncertain. The CDR3 covers 14 residues. V gave up 2 bases and J gave up 0 bases, with 6 bases separating them. The germline V gene has CDR1 MGHRA and CDR2 YSYEKL. CDR3 bases: TGCGCCAGCAGCCAACTCGACAGCACAGATACGCAGTATTTT. It translates to CASSQLDSTDTQYF.